The 2 T cell receptor beta chains presented below share a single source sample, sequenced in a study of regulatory T cells in long-lasting Graves disease. As to time point: newly diagnosed GD, antithyroid drugs for less than 3 months. Extracted PBMC RNA gave rise to the TCR library. In building TCR beta libraries, iRepertoire HTBI primers were used together with Arm-PCR of CDR3 regions. TCRdb reanalysed the multiplex PCR reads using MiXCR and keeps one entry per CDR3 protein. The repertoire has 520,000 or so distinct CDR3 sequences, approximately 12% of them found once; the top ten carry about 8.9%. These data were likewise used in another study, on T cells in Graves' hyperthyroidism and ophthalmopathy.

Sequencing was performed on peripheral blood mononuclear cells (PBMCs), taken at new diagnosis, from a patient treated with antithyroid drugs. These receptors were taken from a woman in her thirties with Graves disease.

V and J are TRBV12-3 or TRBV12-4 and TRBJ1-1; no definite D call. V shed 3 bases and J shed 9 bases, with 11 bases lying between them. CDR3 size: 12 residues. The CDR3 region has the DNA TGTGCCAGCAGTTTGTCCCGGGCCCAAGCTTTCTTT. Residues: CASSLSRAQAFF.

This clonotype was counted only a few times. CDR3 amino acids: CAWKGGSEAFF. The CDR3 DNA reads as TGTGCCTGGAAGGGAGGGAGTGAAGCTTTCTTT. This chain uses TRBV30 with TRBJ1-1; D remains unclear. The CDR3 runs to 11 residues. The V gene lost 4 bases and the J gene lost 7 bases, with 10 bases spanning the gap. Germline V gives CDR1 GTSNPN, CDR2 SVGIG (reference sequence).